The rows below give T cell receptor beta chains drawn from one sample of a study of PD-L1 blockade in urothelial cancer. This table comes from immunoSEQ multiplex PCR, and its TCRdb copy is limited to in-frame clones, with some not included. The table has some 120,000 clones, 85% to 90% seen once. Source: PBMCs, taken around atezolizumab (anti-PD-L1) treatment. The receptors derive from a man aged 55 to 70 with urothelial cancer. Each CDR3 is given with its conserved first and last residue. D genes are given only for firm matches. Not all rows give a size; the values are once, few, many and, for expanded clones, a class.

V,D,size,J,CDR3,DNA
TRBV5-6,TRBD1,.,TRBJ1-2,CASSLELTGHYGYTF,TGTGCCAGCAGCTTGGAGCTGACAGGGCATTATGGCTACACCTTC
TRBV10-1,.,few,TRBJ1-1,CASSPGQPHTEAFF,TGCGCCAGCAGCCCGGGACAACCCCACACTGAAGCTTTCTTT
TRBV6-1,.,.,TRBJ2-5,CASTLGPQGQETQYF,TGTGCCAGCACCCTGGGGCCGCAGGGCCAAGAGACCCAGTACTTC
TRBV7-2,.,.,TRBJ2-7,CASSFDISYEQYF,TGTGCCAGCAGCTTCGACATATCCTACGAGCAGTACTTC
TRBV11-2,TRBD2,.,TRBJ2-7,CASSLGVSGISEQYF,TGTGCCAGCAGCTTAGGGGTTAGCGGGATAAGCGAGCAGTACTTC
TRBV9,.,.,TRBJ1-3,CASSVGRSGNTIYF,TGTGCCAGCAGCGTAGGACGGAGTGGAAACACCATATATTTT
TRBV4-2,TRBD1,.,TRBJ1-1,CASSQDYAGGTEAFF,TGTGCCAGCAGCCAAGACTACGCAGGGGGCACTGAAGCTTTCTTT
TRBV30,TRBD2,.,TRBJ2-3,CAWRSSPGLSLDTQYF,TGTGCCTGGAGGAGCTCACCGGGACTATCACTAGATACGCAGTATTTT
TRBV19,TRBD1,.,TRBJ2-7,CASSIGTGAIYEQYF,TGTGCCAGTAGTATCGGGACAGGGGCCATATACGAGCAGTACTTC
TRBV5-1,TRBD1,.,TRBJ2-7,CASSSLTGGGEQYF,TGCGCCAGCAGTTCACTCACAGGGGGCGGGGAGCAGTACTTC
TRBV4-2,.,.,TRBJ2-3,CASSLHRGTQYF,TGTGCCAGCAGCCTACACCGGGGGACGCAGTATTTT
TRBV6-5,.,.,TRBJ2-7,CASSYSGLYEQYF,TGTGCCAGCAGTTACTCAGGACTATACGAGCAGTACTTC
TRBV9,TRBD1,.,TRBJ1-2,CASSVGPGDRYGYTF,TGTGCCAGCAGCGTAGGCCCGGGGGACAGATATGGCTACACCTTC
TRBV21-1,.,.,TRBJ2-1,CASSSMGVAGGRVRDEQFF,TGTGCCAGCAGCAGCATGGGGGTTGCGGGAGGCCGCGTACGGGATGAGCAGTTCTTC
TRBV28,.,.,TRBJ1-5,CASSFTETGNQPQHF,TGTGCCAGCAGTTTTACAGAGACCGGCAATCAGCCCCAGCATTTT
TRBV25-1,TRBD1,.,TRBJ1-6,CASSEPTGASPLHF,TGTGCCAGCAGTGAACCGACAGGGGCTTCACCCCTCCACTTT